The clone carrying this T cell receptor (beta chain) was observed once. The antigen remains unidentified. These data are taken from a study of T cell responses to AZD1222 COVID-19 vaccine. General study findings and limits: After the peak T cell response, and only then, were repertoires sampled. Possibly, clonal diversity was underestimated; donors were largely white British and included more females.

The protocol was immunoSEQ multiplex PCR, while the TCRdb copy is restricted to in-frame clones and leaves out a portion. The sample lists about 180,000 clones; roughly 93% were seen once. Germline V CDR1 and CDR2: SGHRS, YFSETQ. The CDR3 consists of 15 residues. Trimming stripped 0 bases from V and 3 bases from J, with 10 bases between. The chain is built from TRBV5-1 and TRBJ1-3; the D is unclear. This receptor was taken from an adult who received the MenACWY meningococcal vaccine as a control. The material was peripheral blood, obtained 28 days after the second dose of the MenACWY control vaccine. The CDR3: CASSLGSQSGNTIYF. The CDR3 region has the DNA TGCGCCAGCAGCTTGGGGTCCCAGAGTGGAAACACCATATATTTT.